The 10 T cell receptor beta chains listed next were all sequenced from one sample in a study of type 1 regulatory T cells. These receptors' antigens are unknown. TCRdb called the reads again in MiXCR, with one record for every CDR3 protein. The sample includes about 68,000 distinct CDR3 sequences, around 68% of them seen just once. The specimen was cultured T cells, either the whole culture or a sorted T cell fraction (not recorded which). Documented subset: Tr1-enriched cell product generated in vitro against host alloantigens. Receptor source: a human donor in good health.

The gene calls are TRBV4-1 and TRBJ2-1; D may correspond to TRBD1 or TRBD2 (6 bases each). Germline-derived CDR1 and CDR2 are MGHRA and YSYEKL. V dropped 3 bases and J dropped 14 bases, with 23 bases sitting between them. This CDR3 has 15 residues. The CDR3 bases are TGCGCCAGCAGCCAGCCGACGGTACAAAAAAGGGGGGAGTTCTTC. It codes for CASSQPTVQKRGEFF.

To note about this clonotype: A read error is likely, as this CDR3 ends without the conserved phenylalanine or tryptophan. The chain is built from TRBV7-8 and TRBJ1-4, with D possibly being TRBD1 (5 bases). Germline-derived CDR1 and CDR2 are SGHVS and FQNEAQ. The CDR3 covers 16 residues. Trimming removed 2 bases from V and 7 bases from J, with 17 bases in between. CDR3 sequence reads: CASSLPPGRRGEKLFY. CDR3 nucleotides: TGTGCCAGCAGCTTACCGCCGGGACGGAGGGGTGAAAAACTGTTTTAT.

V and J are TRBV20-1 and TRBJ1-3; D uncertain. CDR1 and CDR2 (germline): DFQATT, SNEGSKA (reference sequence). Trimming pared 2 bases from V and 2 bases from J, leaving 7 bases between. This CDR3 has 13 amino acids. This CDR3 is CSARRSTGNTIYF. CDR3 sequence (DNA): TGCAGTGCTAGACGCAGTACTGGAAACACCATATATTTT.

The rearrangement links TRBV27 to TRBJ1-5; possible D gene TRBD1, 5 bases. The CDR3 is 14 amino acids. V was clipped by 4 bases and J by 6 bases, with 13 bases between them. Germline V gene data show CDR1 as MNHEY and CDR2 as SMNVEV (reference sequence). The CDR3 loop is CASSSVQGFQPQHF. CDR3 coding DNA: TGTGCCAGCAGTTCGGTCCAGGGCTTTCAGCCCCAGCATTTT.

Regarding this clonotype: Likely a read error: the CDR3 ends without its conserved phenylalanine or tryptophan. The gene calls are TRBV5-1 and TRBJ1-1; no definite D call. V was pared by 0 bases and J by 4 bases, with 13 bases between. Germline CDR1 is SGHRS and CDR2 is YFSETQ. The CDR3 has 15 amino acids. The CDR3 coding sequence is TGCGCCAGCAGCTTGGTACCGGGTTGGGGCACTGAAGCTTTCTAT. Protein product: CASSLVPGWGTEAFY.

The J gene is TRBJ2-3, the V gene TRBV5-1, with TRBD2 matching 7 bases. Germline V CDR1 and CDR2: SGHRS, YFSETQ. The CDR3 runs 15 residues. V lost 0 bases, J lost 5 bases, and 6 bases stayed unmatched. CDR3 bases: TGCGCCAGCAGCTTGGCTTCTAGCGGCCTAGATACGCAGTATTTT. The encoded protein is CASSLASSGLDTQYF.

The V and J genes are TRBV11-1 and TRBJ2-5; D is perhaps TRBD2 (6 bases). From germline, CDR1 is SGHAT and CDR2 FQDESV (reference sequence). The CDR3 runs to 15 residues. Trimming stripped 6 bases from V and 4 bases from J, with 18 bases between. This CDR3 reads CASSRRLVDPETQYF. Written as DNA, the CDR3 is TGTGCCAGCAGTCGCCGACTAGTCGACCCAGAGACCCAGTACTTC. The full variable domain, completed using reference TRBV11-1 and TRBJ2-5, is EAEVAQSPRYKITEKSQAVAFWCDPISGHATLYWYRQILGQGPELLVQFQDESVVDDSQLPKDRFSAERLKGVDSTLKIQPAELGDSAMYLCASSRRLVDPETQYFGPGTRLLVL.

This clonotype was recorded once. This rearrangement joins TRBV6-5 to TRBJ2-3; 15 positions agree with TRBD2. CDR3 size: 17 residues. J was trimmed by 0 bases and V by 6 bases; bases with no gene match: 4. The germline CDR1 and CDR2 sequences are MNHEY and SVGAGI. This chain's CDR3 is CASSLGLAGGSTDTQYF. The CDR3 coding sequence is TGTGCCAGCAGCCTGGGACTAGCGGGAGGTAGCACAGATACGCAGTATTTT.

This rearrangement joins TRBV7-2 to TRBJ2-2; D unclear. Trimming shortened V by 2 bases and J by 4 bases, and 14 bases separated the two germline ends. CDR3 length: 16 amino acids. The V gene's germline CDR1 is SGHTA and CDR2 FQGNSA. The CDR3 region has the DNA TGTGCCAGCAGCTTACCTACACTGGGTGTCACCGGGGAGCTGTTTTTT. It codes for CASSLPTLGVTGELFF. The full variable domain, its missing parts supplied by reference TRBV7-2 and TRBJ2-2, is GAGVSQSPSNKVTEKGKDVELRCDPISGHTALYWYRQSLGQGLEFLIYFQGNSAPDKSGLPSDRFSAERTGGSVSTLTIQRTQQEDSAVYLCASSLPTLGVTGELFFGEGSRLTVL.

This clonotype was observed a few times. The V call is TRBV27, the J call TRBJ1-1; D remains unclear. The CDR3 consists of 13 residues. Trimming removed 4 bases from V and 6 bases from J, with 12 bases in between. Germline V gives CDR1 MNHEY, CDR2 SMNVEV (reference sequence). CDR3 loop: CASSSILGAEAFF. CDR3 coding DNA: TGTGCCAGCAGTTCCATCCTCGGGGCTGAAGCTTTCTTT.